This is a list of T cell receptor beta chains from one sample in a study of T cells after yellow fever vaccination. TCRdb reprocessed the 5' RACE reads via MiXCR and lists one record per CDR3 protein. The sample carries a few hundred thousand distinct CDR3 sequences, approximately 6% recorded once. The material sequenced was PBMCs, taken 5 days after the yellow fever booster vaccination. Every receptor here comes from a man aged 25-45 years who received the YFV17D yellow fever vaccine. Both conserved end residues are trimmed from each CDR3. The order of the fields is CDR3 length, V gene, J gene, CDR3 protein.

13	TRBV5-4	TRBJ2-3	ASSLVAGEEDTQY
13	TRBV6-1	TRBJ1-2	ASSRGSGVNYGYT
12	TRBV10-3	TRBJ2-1	ATRPGAGYNEQF
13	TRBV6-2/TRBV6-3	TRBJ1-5	ASSYLSGPNQPQH
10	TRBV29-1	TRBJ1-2	SVDWANYGYT
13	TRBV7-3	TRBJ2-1	ASSLGPSDYNEQF
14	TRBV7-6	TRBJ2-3	ASSGGGAMSTDTQY
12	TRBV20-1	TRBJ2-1	SARDFSGSWEQF
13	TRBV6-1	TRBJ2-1	ASSPSAGGPNEQF
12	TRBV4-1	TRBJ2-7	ASGQEPGTWGQY
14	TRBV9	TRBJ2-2	ASSVAAGGYTGELF
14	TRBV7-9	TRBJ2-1	ASSPRSRGTGNEQF
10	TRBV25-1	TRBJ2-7	ASSYRWGEQY
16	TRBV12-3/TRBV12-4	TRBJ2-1	TSCCVGLAGVSYNEQF
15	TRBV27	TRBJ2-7	ASRDGTSGYASYEQY
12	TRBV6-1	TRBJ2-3	ASIQGGSTDTQY
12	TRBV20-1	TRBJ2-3	SASRVPQTDTQY
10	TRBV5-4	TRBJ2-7	ASSLPDSGQY
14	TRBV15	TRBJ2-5	ATSRVSGSRQETQY
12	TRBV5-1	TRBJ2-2	ASTSEGFTGELF
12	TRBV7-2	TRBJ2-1	ASSLDRGRVEQF
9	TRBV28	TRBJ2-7	ASRTPEQQY
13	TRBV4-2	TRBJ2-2	ASSPGTGNTGELF
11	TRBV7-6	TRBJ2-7	ASSAGTGLSQY
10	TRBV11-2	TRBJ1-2	ASSFHRGGYT
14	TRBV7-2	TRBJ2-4	ASSLKREWPQNIQY
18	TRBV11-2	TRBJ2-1	ASSFWGTSGSLSSYNEQF
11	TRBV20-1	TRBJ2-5	SVFSPSGKVQY
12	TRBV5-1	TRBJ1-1	ASTNLDRDTEAF
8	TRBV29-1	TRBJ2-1	SAVVRQQF
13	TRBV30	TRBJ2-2	AWSVRWDRVRELF
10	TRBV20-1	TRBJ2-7	SATPDRDEQY